The present entry profiles one T cell receptor (beta chain) with its context. Its antigen is unidentified. Only in-frame clones appear in the TCRdb table, and some are missing; sequencing was by immunoSEQ multiplex PCR. The repertoire includes around 100,000 clones, 80% to 85% of them detected once, and 0.99% sits in the top ten. The sample comes from a study of T cell clones after liver transplantation. In the study overall: Standard immunosuppression, with no induction, continued until 12-24 months after transplant. General study points: Graft donor-reactive T cells possibly entered the graft instead of undergoing deletion.

Trimming left V 1 base short and J 8 bases short, with 13 bases between. Germline values: CDR1 SGHTA, CDR2 FQGNSA. This CDR3 contains 14 residues. The sequence came from a human donor who received a liver transplant. This chain links TRBV7-2 with TRBJ2-3; D unclear. The sample consisted of CD4+ T cells from blood, taken before liver transplant. CDR3 loop: CASSLDNGVVTQYF. CDR3 nucleotide sequence: TGTGCCAGCAGCTTAGACAATGGGGTGGTTACGCAGTATTTT.